One sample yielded the 3 T cell receptor beta chains listed below, sequenced in a study of blood T cell repertoires in COVID-19. This table comes from immunoSEQ multiplex PCR, and its TCRdb copy is limited to in-frame clones, with some not included. The data show 200,000 to 250,000 clones, more than 70% seen once. Sequenced: PBMCs or T cells enriched from blood (not recorded which). The origin of the receptors is a woman between 50 and 59 years old who had recovered from COVID-19.

The rearrangement joins TRBV6-5 to TRBJ1-2; no definite D call. Germline CDR1 MNHEY, CDR2 SVGAGI. The V end lost 5 bases, the J end lost 4 bases, and 11 bases lay between the germline ends. The CDR3 runs 13 residues. DNA for the CDR3: TGTGCCAGCAGTAACACAGTAACCTATGGCTACACCTTC. This gives the protein CASSNTVTYGYTF.

Here the CDR3 DNA reads TGCGCCAGCAGCCCCACCGGGACAAGCAATGAAAAACTGTTTTTT. Protein sequence: CASSPTGTSNEKLFF. The chain carries TRBV5-1 and TRBJ1-4, with D possibly TRBD1 on 6 matching bases. The germline V gene encodes CDR1 SGHRS and CDR2 YFSETQ. Trimming removed 4 bases at V and 5 bases at J, with 15 bases between. The CDR3 runs to 15 residues.

The chain carries TRBV19 and TRBJ2-2, with D perhaps TRBD1 (5 bases). The CDR3 contains 15 residues. Trimming took off 1 base at V and 7 bases at J, with 13 bases between the two ends. Germline CDR1 reads LNHDA; CDR2 reads SQIVND (reference sequence). The CDR3 loop is CASSIVSRAVGELFF. In DNA, the CDR3 is TGTGCCAGTAGTATAGTTAGCAGGGCGGTCGGGGAGCTGTTTTTT.